This TCR beta chain was retrieved from a study of shared clonotypes between healthy human individuals. Regarding the study as a whole: Although depth was large, rarefaction showed that sequencing of the sorted subsets was incomplete.

This clone showed up just once. Its specificity is not known. For sorted subsets, approximately 0.2 ug DNA per replicate equaled approximately 30,000 T cell genomes. The method was immunoSEQ multiplex PCR; TCRdb's version includes in-frame clones alone and lacks a portion of them. This sample has 2 million or so clones, with 95% found just once. The CDR3 sequence is 13 residues long. Trimming took 4 bases from V and 4 from J, leaving 8 bases between them. Germline CDR1 reads SGHDN; CDR2 reads FVKESK. Sequenced input: naive CD4+ T cells sorted from blood. Described subset: CD45RA+ positively selected. The chain joins TRBV14 to TRBJ1-5; D not certain. This receptor was taken from a man in his late teens or twenties in good health. CDR3 sequence: CASSRGGNQPQHF. The CDR3 DNA follows: TGTGCCAGCAGCCGGGGAGGGAATCAGCCCCAGCATTTT.